What follows are 26 T cell receptor beta chains derived from one specimen sequenced in a study of cytomegalovirus exposure and HLA in healthy donors. In the PCR, 60 Vbeta and 13 Jbeta primers were used. Repertoires were generated with immunoSEQ multiplex PCR, while TCRdb's copy carries only in-frame clones and drops some. The sample lists fewer than 250,000 clones; 70% to 75% were seen once. Sequenced input: PBMCs. These receptors came from a man aged 30 to 39 in good health and CMV-seropositive.

This chain links TRBV9 with TRBJ2-7; D possibly corresponds to TRBD2 (5 bases). The germline CDR1 and CDR2 sequences are SGDLS and YYNGEE. The CDR3 has 15 amino acids. The V end lost 0 bases, the J end lost 7 bases, and 17 bases lay between the germline ends. This CDR3 is CASSVDVRSGIEQYF. CDR3 bases: TGTGCCAGCAGCGTAGATGTCAGGTCGGGAATTGAGCAGTACTTC.

This chain joins TRBV6-1 and TRBJ1-6; unclear D gene. Looked up from germline, CDR1 is MNHNS and CDR2 is SASEGT. Between the trimmed V and J ends, which lost 4 bases and 14 bases, there was a span of 9 bases. This CDR3 spans 11 amino acids. The CDR3 is CASSVTRTLHF. The DNA for the CDR3 is TGTGCCAGCAGTGTGACGAGGACCCTCCACTTT.

The chain uses TRBV28 and TRBJ2-5; D not resolved. Germline V gene lookup returns CDR1 MDHEN and CDR2 SYDVKM. Trimming removed 3 bases at V and 1 base at J, with 21 bases between. This CDR3 is 18 amino acids long. The CDR3 protein is CASSFIPGRRPPQETQYF. The DNA of the CDR3 is TGTGCCAGCAGTTTTATTCCGGGTAGACGGCCCCCCCAAGAGACCCAGTACTTC.

The chain employs TRBV14 and TRBJ2-3, with D possibly being TRBD1 (5 bases). Trimming pared 3 bases from V and 0 bases from J, leaving 13 bases between. The CDR3 consists of 16 residues. Germline V gives CDR1 SGHDN, CDR2 FVKESK. In DNA, the CDR3 is TGTGCCAGCAGCCACCTACAGGCGCTTAGCACAGATACGCAGTATTTT. Its translation is CASSHLQALSTDTQYF.

This clone was recorded a few times. This chain uses TRBV30 with TRBJ2-3; TRBD2 agrees at 12 bases. The germline gives CDR1 GTSNPN, CDR2 SVGIG (reference sequence). The CDR3 length is 16 residues. Losses at the gene ends were 2 bases for V and 3 bases for J; bases not matched to a gene: 6. The CDR3 here is CAWSRLAGGRTDTQYF. CDR3 DNA sequence: TGTGCCTGGAGTCGGCTAGCGGGAGGGAGAACAGATACGCAGTATTTT.

The rearrangement uses TRBV7-9 and TRBJ2-5, with 9 bases aligning to TRBD1. J gave up 5 bases and V 5 bases, and 3 bases lay outside the gene matches. This CDR3 region has 13 residues. Germline CDR1 SEHNR, CDR2 FQNEAQ (reference sequence). As DNA, the CDR3 is TGTGCCAGCAGCATTACAGGGGGCGAGACCCAGTACTTC. Protein product: CASSITGGETQYF.

This chain joins TRBV29-1 and TRBJ2-3; 10 nucleotides agree with TRBD1. Per germline, CDR1 SQVTM and CDR2 ANQGSEA. The CDR3 consists of 14 residues. With V trimmed by 5 bases and J by 6 bases, 8 bases remained unmatched. The CDR3 here is CSVRGTGATDTQYF. CDR3 nucleotide sequence: TGCAGCGTTAGAGGGACAGGGGCAACGGATACGCAGTATTTT.

This sequence joins TRBV21-1 and TRBJ2-6; whether TRBD2, the table's D call, matches the DNA was not checked. TRBV21-1 has pseudogene status. This CDR3 region has 16 residues. CDR3 protein: CASSSRGLSGANVLTF. Written as DNA, the CDR3 is TGTGCCAGCAGCTCTCGGGGACTCTCTGGGGCCAACGTCCTGACTTTC.

This clone has more than one count but fewer than ten. J is TRBJ1-5 and V is TRBV28; 7 bases are a match to TRBD1. The CDR3 has 15 amino acids. Per the germline V gene, CDR1 is MDHEN and CDR2 is SYDVKM. V was pared by 8 bases and J by 4 bases, with 11 bases of the junction left unmatched. The CDR3 bases are TGTGCCAGCGGAAAGTACTGGGACAGAAATCAGCCCCAGCATTTT. Its translation: CASGKYWDRNQPQHF.

The chain employs TRBV6-1 and TRBJ2-7; 8 nucleotides align to TRBD1. The CDR3 totals 13 residues. V trimming: 6 bases; J trimming: 9 bases; junction bases outside the gene matches: 10. The germline gives CDR1 MNHNS, CDR2 SASEGT. Here the CDR3 DNA reads TGTGCCAGCAGAATCCAGGGGGCACGGGGGCAGTACTTC. It encodes CASRIQGARGQYF.

The chain combines TRBV19 with TRBJ1-3; 8 nucleotides match TRBD1. In germline, CDR1 is LNHDA, CDR2 SQIVND (reference sequence). J was trimmed by 4 bases and V by 3 bases; bases with no gene match: 8. The CDR3 runs 16 residues. The CDR3 region has the DNA TGTGCCAGTAGTATTCGCCCGACAGGGGTAGGAAACACCATATATTTT. Residues: CASSIRPTGVGNTIYF.

The chain uses TRBV30 and TRBJ2-1; 9 positions match TRBD2. V dropped 8 bases and J dropped 7; count of bases not matched to a gene: 12. The V gene's germline CDR1 is GTSNPN and CDR2 SVGIG (reference sequence). The CDR3 covers 14 residues. This chain's CDR3 is CARGLSGGLNEQFF. The CDR3 DNA reads TGTGCCCGAGGGTTAAGCGGGGGGTTAAATGAGCAGTTCTTC.

This clone was recorded a few times. The chain employs TRBV15 and TRBJ1-2, with 7 bases identical to TRBD1. Germline CDR1 LNHNV, CDR2 YYDKDF (reference sequence). Trimming took 5 bases from V and 1 from J; bases not matched to a gene: 7. The CDR3 has 15 residues. This chain's CDR3 is CATSSVRDSNYGYTF. The CDR3 nucleotides are TGTGCCACCAGCTCAGTCCGGGACAGTAACTATGGCTACACCTTC.

The V and J genes are TRBV5-6 and TRBJ1-4; the D is unclear. V was shortened by 0 bases and J by 1 base, with 4 bases between the two germline ends. This CDR3 contains 14 residues. Germline values: CDR1 SGHDT, CDR2 YYEEEE. CDR3 amino acids: CASSLDKTNEKLFF. The CDR3 DNA sequence: TGTGCCAGCAGCTTGGACAAAACTAATGAAAAACTGTTTTTT.

The rearrangement uses TRBV13 and TRBJ2-3, with 11 bases identical to TRBD2. The CDR3 covers 17 residues. The ends lost 3 bases at V and 4 bases at J; junction bases unmatched: 9. From germline, CDR1 is PRHDT and CDR2 FYEKMQ (reference sequence). The CDR3 region is CASSFSLAGGVADTQYF. The CDR3 DNA reads TGTGCCAGCAGCTTTAGCCTAGCGGGGGGTGTGGCAGATACGCAGTATTTT. Together with reference TRBV13 and TRBJ2-3, the CDR3 gives the full variable domain: AAGVIQSPRHLIKEKRETATLKCYPIPRHDTVYWYQQGPGQDPQFLISFYEKMQSDKGSIPDRFSAQQFSDYHSELNMSSLELGDSALYFCASSFSLAGGVADTQYFGPGTRLTVL.

This clone is a singleton in its sample. This sequence joins TRBV28 and TRBJ2-7; D gene unclear. CDR1 is MDHEN, CDR2 SYDVKM, per germline. Between the trimmed V and J ends, which lost 6 bases and 3 bases, there was a span of 9 bases. This CDR3 comprises 12 residues. The CDR3, as DNA: TGTGCCAGCAGCCGTACCTACTACGAGCAGTACTTC. Protein sequence: CASSRTYYEQYF.

This chain connects TRBV7-3 to TRBJ2-1; D possibly corresponds to TRBD2 (6 bases). V lost 5 bases, J lost 10 bases, and 21 bases lay in between. CDR1 and CDR2 from the germline V gene are SGHTA and FQGTGA. The CDR3 spans 15 residues. CDR3 in amino acids: CASSAAGSGTEEQFF. For the CDR3, the DNA is TGTGCCAGCAGCGCCGCGGGATCCGGTACGGAGGAGCAGTTCTTC.

V gene TRBV30 combines with J gene TRBJ2-1; TRBD1 might be the D (5 bases). The CDR3 spans 12 residues. Germline assignment: CDR1 GTSNPN and CDR2 SVGIG (reference sequence). V lost 8 bases, J lost 3 bases, and 11 bases lay in between. This chain's CDR3 is CAGDDSYNEQFF. The CDR3 DNA is TGTGCCGGTGACGACAGCTACAATGAGCAGTTCTTC.

This clone showed up just a few times. V gene TRBV19 combines with J gene TRBJ2-7; the match to TRBD1 covers 7 bases. CDR1 and CDR2 from the germline V gene are LNHDA and SQIVND (reference sequence). This CDR3 contains 15 residues. V lost 5 bases, J lost 1 base, and 8 bases stayed unmatched. This CDR3 is CASSVRGLQSYEQYF. The CDR3 nucleotides read TGTGCCAGTAGTGTCAGGGGGTTACAGTCCTACGAGCAGTACTTC.

This chain joins TRBV7-9 and TRBJ1-3; TRBD1 aligns across 7 bases. The CDR3 runs 16 residues. V lost 4 bases and J lost 1; bases outside the gene matches: 7. The V gene's germline CDR1 is SEHNR and CDR2 FQNEAQ (reference sequence). The CDR3 is CASSSYDRVSGNTIYF. The CDR3 nucleotides are TGTGCCAGCAGCTCCTATGACAGGGTATCTGGAAACACCATATATTTT. Full variable domain (outside the CDR3, taken from reference TRBV7-9 and TRBJ1-3): DTGVSQNPRHKITKRGQNVTFRCDPISEHNRLYWYRQTLGQGPEFLTYFQNEAQLEKSRLLSDRFSAERPKGSFSTLEIQRTEQGDSAMYLCASSSYDRVSGNTIYFGEGSWLTVV.

This clone was counted once. J is TRBJ2-4 and V is TRBV10-3, with D perhaps matching TRBD1 (5 bases). The germline V gene has CDR1 ENHRY and CDR2 SYGVKD. V was shortened by 8 bases and J by 6 bases, with 23 bases between the two germline ends. The CDR3 consists of 16 residues. The CDR3 DNA is TGTGCCATCGCTCGTCAGGGTTCCTACGAAGGAAACATTCAGTACTTC. Translated: CAIARQGSYEGNIQYF.

This rearrangement joins TRBV15 to TRBJ2-5, with D perhaps TRBD2 (5 bases). Germline CDR1 is LNHNV and CDR2 is YYDKDF (reference sequence). The CDR3 length is 16 residues. V was cut by 3 bases and J by 5 bases, with 19 bases left in between. Written as DNA, the CDR3 is TGTGCCACCAGCAGTGGGGAGCGGTGGCTGAGGGAGACCCAGTACTTC. It encodes CATSSGERWLRETQYF.

The chain carries TRBV30 and TRBJ1-1, with D unresolved. V was cut by 3 bases and J by 8 bases, with 7 bases left in between. Germline V gives CDR1 GTSNPN, CDR2 SVGIG (reference sequence). This CDR3 spans 10 amino acids. CDR3 sequence reads: CAWSDREAFF. Written as DNA, the CDR3 is TGTGCCTGGAGCGATAGAGAAGCTTTCTTT. Together with reference TRBV30 and TRBJ1-1, the CDR3 gives the full variable domain: SQTIHQWPATLVQPVGSPLSLECTVEGTSNPNLYWYRQAAGRGLQLLFYSVGIGQISSEVPQNLSASRPQDRQFILSSKKLLLSDSGFYLCAWSDREAFFGQGTRLTVV.

About this clone itself: One end of the junction varies from germline; a read error may be responsible. V gene TRBV15 combines with J gene TRBJ1-1, with D hard to call. This CDR3 has 13 amino acids. Germline V CDR1 and CDR2: LNHNV, YYDKDF (reference sequence). CDR3 nucleotides: TGTGCCACCAGCAGAGAAGGTCCGACTGAAGCCTTCTTT. Protein sequence: CATSREGPTEAFF. Supplemented by reference TRBV15 and TRBJ1-1, the full variable domain reads DAMVIQNPRYQVTQFGKPVTLSCSQTLNHNVMYWYQQKSSQAPKLLFHYYDKDFNNEADTPDNFQSRRPNTSFCFLDIRSPGLGDTAMYLCATSREGPTEAFFGQGTRLTVV.

The chain carries TRBV11-3 and TRBJ2-2, with D perhaps matching TRBD1 (5 bases). The CDR3 sequence is 13 residues long. Per germline, CDR1 SGHNT and CDR2 YENEEA. Trimming took 3 bases from V and 12 from J, leaving 14 bases between them. The CDR3 loop is CASSFTQGDKLFF. The CDR3 DNA reads TGTGCCAGCAGCTTTACCCAAGGGGATAAGCTGTTTTTT.

The genes are TRBV7-9 and TRBJ2-2; the match to TRBD2 covers 9 bases. J lost 5 bases, V lost 1 base, and 8 bases had no gene match. The germline V gene has CDR1 SEHNR and CDR2 FQNEAQ (reference sequence). The CDR3 runs 17 residues. The CDR3 spells CASSLGAGGPNTGELFF. The CDR3, as DNA: TGTGCCAGCAGCTTAGGGGCGGGAGGGCCAAATACCGGGGAGCTGTTTTTT.